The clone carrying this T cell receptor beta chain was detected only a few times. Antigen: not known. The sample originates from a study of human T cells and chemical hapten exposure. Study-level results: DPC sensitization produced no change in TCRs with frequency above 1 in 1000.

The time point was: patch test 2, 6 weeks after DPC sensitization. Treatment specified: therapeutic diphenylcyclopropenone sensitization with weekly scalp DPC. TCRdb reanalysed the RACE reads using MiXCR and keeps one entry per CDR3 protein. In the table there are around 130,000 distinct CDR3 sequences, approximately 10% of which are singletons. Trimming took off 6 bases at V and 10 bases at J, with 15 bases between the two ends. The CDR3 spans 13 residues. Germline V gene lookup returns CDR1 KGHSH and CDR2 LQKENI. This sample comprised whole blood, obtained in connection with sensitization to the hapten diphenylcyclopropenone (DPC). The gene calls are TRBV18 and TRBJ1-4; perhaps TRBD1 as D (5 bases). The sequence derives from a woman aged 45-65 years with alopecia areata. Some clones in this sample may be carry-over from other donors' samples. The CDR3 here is CASSPTATGKLFF. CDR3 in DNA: TGTGCCAGCTCCCCGACAGCGACGGGAAAACTGTTTTTT.